The 26 T cell receptor beta chains reported below all come from one sample, sequenced in a study of post-analysis software for immune sequencing data. General study points: Relative to controls, patients had five TRBV segments at higher frequency, with TRBV5-6, TRBV5-1 and TRBV20-1 among these.

These receptors have no identified antigens. Unique molecular identifiers tagged the TCR beta cDNA libraries. MiXCR, run by TCRdb on the PCR reads, gives a single entry per CDR3 protein. The profile shows fewer than 850,000 distinct CDR3 sequences, less than 35% of them singletons. The sample taken for sequencing was blood. Receptors were obtained from a girl aged 10 to 17 with multiple sclerosis.

This sequence joins TRBV20-1 and TRBJ2-1; a possible D gene is TRBD1 (6 bases). CDR1 DFQATT and CDR2 SNEGSKA come from the germline V gene (reference sequence). This CDR3 is built from 14 residues. V was shortened by 3 bases and J by 8 bases, with 17 bases between the two germline ends. CDR3 in amino acids: CSASRTARRYEQFF. The CDR3 DNA is TGCAGTGCTAGTAGGACAGCCAGGAGGTATGAGCAGTTCTTC.

This chain links TRBV4-3 with TRBJ1-1; D gene ambiguous. Germline CDR1 reads LGHNA; CDR2 reads YSLEER. V dropped 0 bases and J dropped 2 bases, with 13 bases sitting between them. This CDR3 has 16 residues. The CDR3 nucleotides read TGCGCCAGCAGCCAAGAGGATGGAAACTTTAACACTGAAGCTTTCTTT. Protein: CASSQEDGNFNTEAFF.

The chain combines TRBV20-1 with TRBJ1-2, with D possibly matching TRBD1 (5 bases). V was pared by 1 base and J by 4 bases, with 16 bases between. CDR1 is DFQATT and CDR2 is SNEGSKA in the germline V gene (reference sequence). CDR3 length equals 15 residues. CDR3 in amino acids: CSARVTAGFVYGYTF. CDR3 coding DNA: TGCAGTGCTAGAGTTACGGCAGGGTTCGTCTATGGCTACACCTTC.

This clonotype was seen a few times. This CDR3 is CASSYSSSAYGYTF. In DNA, the CDR3 is TGTGCCAGCAGTTACTCGTCCTCGGCCTATGGCTACACCTTC. This chain connects TRBV6-2 or TRBV6-3 to TRBJ1-2; D unresolved. Trimming stripped 0 bases from V and 4 bases from J, with 9 bases between. Germline V gene data show CDR1 as MNHEY and CDR2 as SVGEGT. This CDR3 comprises 14 residues.

In the case of this clonotype: A much larger clone differs from this one at a single base, so this may be a read error. V and J are TRBV29-1 and TRBJ1-1, with no clear D. The CDR3 runs to 13 residues. V was trimmed by 7 bases and J by 0 bases, leaving 12 bases between them. CDR1 and CDR2 from the germline V gene are SQVTM and ANQGSEA. The CDR3: CSGGSSLNTEAFF. The CDR3 DNA reads as TGCAGCGGTGGTAGCAGCCTGAACACTGAAGCTTTCTTT.

As DNA, the CDR3 is TGTGCCAGCAGGCCCACAGGGGGCGGGGGCGACATTCAGTACTTC. Its translation: CASRPTGGGGDIQYF. The genes are TRBV6-2 or TRBV6-3 and TRBJ2-4; 9 bases match TRBD1. Germline V gene lookup returns CDR1 MNHEY and CDR2 SVGEGT. The ends lost 6 bases at V and 8 bases at J; junction bases unmatched: 11. This CDR3 has 15 amino acids.

This clonotype was seen at least ten times. The chain uses TRBV4-3 and TRBJ2-5; D remains unclear. This CDR3 comprises 13 residues. Trimming stripped 1 base from V and 5 bases from J, with 8 bases between. The germline gives CDR1 LGHNA, CDR2 YSLEER. CDR3 region: CASSQGGGETQYF. The CDR3 region has the DNA TGCGCCAGCAGCCAAGGGGGTGGGGAGACCCAGTACTTC.

The chain joins TRBV12-3 or TRBV12-4 to TRBJ2-1; 9 bases are a match to TRBD2. Unmatched junction bases numbered 15, after V lost 6 bases and J lost 9 bases. The CDR3 covers 16 residues. In DNA form, the CDR3 reads TGTGCCAGCAGCCCTCGGCGGGGGGGCCTCTATCTTGAGCAGTTCTTC. Residues: CASSPRRGGLYLEQFF.

This clonotype was seen at least ten times. The chain is built from TRBV20-1 and TRBJ2-1; D is possibly TRBD2 (5 bases). The CDR3 has 15 amino acids. Germline CDR1 DFQATT, CDR2 SNEGSKA (reference sequence). The V end lost 0 bases, the J end lost 5 bases, and 14 bases lay between the germline ends. CDR3 DNA sequence: TGCAGTGCTAGAGATACCATCTTGGGAGACAATGAGCAGTTCTTC. Protein: CSARDTILGDNEQFF.

The J gene is TRBJ2-7, the V gene TRBV20-1, with D possibly being TRBD1 (7 bases). V lost 5 bases and J 1 base, leaving 15 bases between the germline ends. The CDR3 sequence is 14 residues long. The V gene's germline CDR1 is DFQATT and CDR2 SNEGSKA (reference sequence). The CDR3 DNA follows: TGCAGTGCTGCCGGACAGGCGGGGTCCTACGAGCAGTACTTC. Protein product: CSAAGQAGSYEQYF.

The gene calls are TRBV7-2 and TRBJ2-7, with D perhaps matching TRBD2 (5 bases). The germline V gene has CDR1 SGHTA and CDR2 FQGNSA. CDR3 length equals 17 residues. The ends were cut back, 5 bases at V and 1 base at J, with 21 bases in the middle. CDR3 sequence reads: CASSHGLANRLSYEQYF. The CDR3 DNA reads as TGTGCCAGCAGCCACGGGCTAGCCAACCGCTTATCCTACGAGCAGTACTTC.

The rearrangement joins TRBV7-2 to TRBJ1-4, with D possibly TRBD1 on 5 matching bases. This CDR3 spans 13 amino acids. Germline lookup yields CDR1 SGHTA and CDR2 FQGNSA. Trimming took 5 bases from V and 7 from J, leaving 11 bases between them. CDR3 DNA sequence: TGTGCCAGCAGCCCTGGGACGGTTGAAAAACTGTTTTTT. It specifies CASSPGTVEKLFF.

In its sample, this clonotype was seen many times. CDR3 region: CSVAQGVQETQYF. The CDR3 DNA reads as TGCAGCGTTGCGCAGGGAGTCCAAGAGACCCAGTACTTC. The rearrangement joins TRBV29-1 to TRBJ2-5; TRBD1 or TRBD2 may be the D gene (5 bases each). The CDR3 is 13 amino acids. V was shortened by 4 bases and J by 1 base, with 10 bases between the two germline ends. Germline V gives CDR1 SQVTM, CDR2 ANQGSEA.

This clonotype was counted a few times. This sequence joins TRBV7-2 and TRBJ2-1, with a possible D match to TRBD2 (5 bases). This CDR3 is built from 13 residues. CDR1 and CDR2 (germline): SGHTA, FQGNSA. Trimming pared 5 bases from V and 4 bases from J, leaving 9 bases between. CDR3 sequence: CASSEGIYNEQFF. Written as DNA, the CDR3 is TGTGCCAGCAGCGAGGGTATTTACAATGAGCAGTTCTTC.

This chain links TRBV18 with TRBJ2-5; D not certain. Germline CDR1 reads KGHSH; CDR2 reads LQKENI. Trimming pared 3 bases from V and 4 bases from J, leaving 9 bases between. This CDR3 contains 13 residues. CDR3 sequence (DNA): TGTGCCAGCTCACCCGGAGTCAGAGAGACCCAGTACTTC. It specifies CASSPGVRETQYF.

On this clonotype itself: The conserved closing phenylalanine or tryptophan is absent in this CDR3, likely reflecting a read error. The chain is built from TRBV7-2 and TRBJ2-3, with D perhaps assigned TRBD1 or TRBD2 (6 bases each). Trimming left V 1 base short and J 2 bases short, with 10 bases between. CDR3 length equals 15 residues. Germline lookup yields CDR1 SGHTA and CDR2 FQGNSA. CDR3 protein: CASSLVGGNTDTQYL. The CDR3 nucleotides read TGTGCCAGCAGCTTAGTAGGGGGGAACACAGATACGCAGTATTTG.

A note on this clonotype: One end of the junction fails to match germline, which may point to a read error. V usage is TRBV6-5 and J usage is TRBJ1-2, with D possibly TRBD1 on 5 matching bases. Per the germline V gene, CDR1 is MNHEY and CDR2 is SVGAGI. The CDR3 has 15 residues. The CDR3 loop is CVSSYSMGQSGGYTF. CDR3 DNA sequence: TGTGTCAGCAGTTACTCGATGGGGCAGAGTGGTGGCTACACCTTC.

This chain joins TRBV12-3 or TRBV12-4 and TRBJ2-7; D is unclear. This CDR3 is built from 16 residues. Trimming stripped 8 bases from V and 7 bases from J, with 27 bases between. Here the CDR3 DNA reads TGTGCCAGCCGGACCAACAAAAAGAGCTCCTACAATGAGCAGTACTTC. Its protein is CASRTNKKSSYNEQYF.

Only a few counts were recorded for this clonotype. J is TRBJ2-1 and V is TRBV24-1; 8 bases fit TRBD1. V lost 1 base to trimming and J lost 7 bases; unmatched junction nucleotides: 2. Germline loops: CDR1 KGHDR, CDR2 SFDVKD. The CDR3 covers 14 residues. This CDR3 reads CATSDFTGGNEQFF. In nucleotides, the CDR3 is TGTGCCACCAGTGATTTCACAGGGGGTAATGAGCAGTTCTTC.

This clonotype was picked up a small number of times. V is TRBV7-2 and J is TRBJ2-5; 11 bases agree with TRBD1. The CDR3 totals 16 residues. Trimming removed 4 bases from V and 5 bases from J; junction bases left unmatched: 9. Germline assignment: CDR1 SGHTA and CDR2 FQGNSA. As DNA, the CDR3 is TGTGCCAGCAGCTGGTCCGGGACAGGGGGTTCGGAGACCCAGTACTTC. Translation: CASSWSGTGGSETQYF.

This clonotype has just a few counts. This chain joins TRBV7-2 and TRBJ2-4; D is unclear. Germline assignment: CDR1 SGHTA and CDR2 FQGNSA. The CDR3 has 16 residues. Trimming pared 6 bases from V and 0 bases from J, leaving 15 bases between. CDR3 in amino acids: CASSQRASVAKNIQYF. The DNA of the CDR3 is TGTGCCAGCAGTCAACGGGCTTCAGTAGCCAAAAACATTCAGTACTTC.

This clonotype was counted only a few times. This chain joins TRBV10-3 and TRBJ1-4; 8 nucleotides agree with TRBD1. Germline CDR1 is ENHRY and CDR2 is SYGVKD. The CDR3 is made up of 15 amino acids. V shed 2 bases and J 8 bases; nucleotides not matched to a gene: 7. Written as DNA, the CDR3 is TGTGCCATCAGTGAGAAGGACAGGGTCGACGAAAAACTGTTTTTT. It is translated as CAISEKDRVDEKLFF.

V usage is TRBV20-1 and J usage is TRBJ2-5, with D perhaps matching TRBD1 or TRBD2 (5 bases each). Trimming removed 7 bases from V and 0 bases from J, with 15 bases in between. This CDR3 is 14 amino acids long. CDR1 and CDR2 from the germline V gene are DFQATT and SNEGSKA (reference sequence). The CDR3 DNA follows: TGCAGTGGTCGGGATCAGGGATACCAAGAGACCCAGTACTTC. Translated: CSGRDQGYQETQYF.

CDR3 region: CSASQGTGNNEQFF. Written as DNA, the CDR3 is TGCAGTGCTAGTCAAGGGACAGGGAACAATGAGCAGTTCTTC. This chain uses TRBV20-1 with TRBJ2-1; 9 positions agree with TRBD1. CDR3 length: 14 residues. J gave up 5 bases and V 3 bases, and 5 bases lay outside the gene matches. Germline loops: CDR1 DFQATT, CDR2 SNEGSKA (reference sequence).

This clonotype was observed a few times. The chain combines TRBV20-1 with TRBJ2-1, with 8 bases fitting TRBD2. Looked up from germline, CDR1 is DFQATT and CDR2 is SNEGSKA (reference sequence). The CDR3 covers 14 residues. The ends lost 6 bases at V and 15 bases at J; junction bases unmatched: 19. The CDR3 DNA reads as TGCAGTGCCACACGGGCTAGCGGGCCACCTGAGTTGTTCTTC. Amino acids: CSATRASGPPELFF.

Worth noting for this clonotype: A junction boundary mismatches the germline segment, possibly from a read error. The chain recombines TRBV20-1 with TRBJ2-1; 7 bases map to TRBD2. Germline CDR1 DFQATT, CDR2 SNEGSKA (reference sequence). The CDR3 consists of 14 residues. CDR3 sequence: CSATREALFDEQFF. The CDR3 region has the DNA TGCAGCGCTACCCGGGAGGCTTTGTTCGATGAGCAGTTCTTC.